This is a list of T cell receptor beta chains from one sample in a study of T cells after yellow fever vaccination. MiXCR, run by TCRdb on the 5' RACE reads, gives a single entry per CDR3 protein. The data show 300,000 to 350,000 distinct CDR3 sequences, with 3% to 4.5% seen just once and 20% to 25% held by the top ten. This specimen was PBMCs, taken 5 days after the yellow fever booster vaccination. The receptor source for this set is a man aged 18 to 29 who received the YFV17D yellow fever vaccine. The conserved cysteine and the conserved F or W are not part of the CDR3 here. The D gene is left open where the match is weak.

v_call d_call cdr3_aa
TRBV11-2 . ASSLRLRPGDTYEQY
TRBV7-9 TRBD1 ASSFPGQGSVEQY
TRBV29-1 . SAPLGTGELF
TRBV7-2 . ASSLNPTGFANYGYT
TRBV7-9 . ASSSASGAYNSPLH
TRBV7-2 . ASTPSSNQPQH
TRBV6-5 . ASSHGKVRKNTEAF
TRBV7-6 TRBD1 ASSLAGQGAGEAF
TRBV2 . AIPVGGAYGYT
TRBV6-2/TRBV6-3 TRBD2 ASSSKTSGGLYSYEQY
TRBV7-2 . ASSFEAGGYT
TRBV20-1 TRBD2 SARDTVAGDRNEQF
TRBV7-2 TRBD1 ASSPWTGSAFEQY
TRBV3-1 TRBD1 ASSLRDSIRLGYT
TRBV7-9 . ASSLGLDTEAF
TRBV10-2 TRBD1 ASSATGVSYEQY
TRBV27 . ASSSSGTGELF
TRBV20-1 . SARLKGLFTEAF
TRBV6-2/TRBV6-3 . ASSFYIGGPNNSPLH
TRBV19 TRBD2 ASSSGGPYEQY
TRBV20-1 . SARASISTTKGATNEKLF
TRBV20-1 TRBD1 SARTGGGSGYT
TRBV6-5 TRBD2 ASSYSSGGVTGELF
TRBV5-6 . ASRNFHVFYGYT
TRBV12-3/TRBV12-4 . ASRPTSGANVLT
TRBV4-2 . ASSRSGVYGYT